A single sample is the source of the 5 T cell receptor beta chains below, sequenced in a study of cytomegalovirus exposure and HLA in healthy donors. The PCR contained 60 Vbeta and 13 Jbeta primers. Profiled with immunoSEQ multiplex PCR; TCRdb holds only in-frame clones, not every one. Of 220,000 or so clones detected, 75% to 85% appear once; the ten largest clones hold 2.7%. Material: PBMCs. The receptors come from a woman aged 40 to 50 in good health and CMV-seronegative.

The genes are TRBV5-1 and TRBJ2-2, with a weak D call TRBD2 (5 bases). V was cut by 0 bases and J by 0 bases, with 18 bases left in between. The CDR3 extends over 19 amino acids. The germline V gene has CDR1 SGHRS and CDR2 YFSETQ. CDR3 sequence reads: CASSLAFHGGTSNTGELFF. CDR3 coding DNA: TGCGCCAGCAGCTTGGCGTTCCATGGAGGTACCTCGAACACCGGGGAGCTGTTTTTT.

The J gene is TRBJ2-7, the V gene TRBV19; no firm D call. Germline loops: CDR1 LNHDA, CDR2 SQIVND (reference sequence). The CDR3 covers 12 residues. Trimming pared 2 bases from V and 6 bases from J, leaving 8 bases between. This CDR3 reads CASSISPSEQYF. CDR3 nucleotides: TGTGCCAGTAGTATATCCCCGAGCGAGCAGTACTTC.

This clone appeared once. This chain's CDR3 is CASSEEQASGNTIYF. CDR3 DNA sequence: TGTGCCAGCAGTGAAGAACAGGCCTCTGGAAACACCATATATTTT. The J gene is TRBJ1-3, the V gene TRBV2; D might be TRBD1 (5 bases). The V and J ends lost 1 base and 0 bases respectively, with 7 bases between them. CDR3 length: 15 amino acids. The V gene's germline CDR1 is SNHLY and CDR2 FYNNEI.

The rearrangement joins TRBV2 to TRBJ1-5, with 7 bases that match TRBD1. Germline CDR1 and CDR2: SNHLY and FYNNEI. V shed 7 bases, J shed 2 bases, and the junction held 2 bases outside the gene matches. CDR3 length: 13 amino acids. The CDR3 is CASNGQGNQPQHF. The CDR3 DNA follows: TGTGCCAGCAATGGACAGGGCAATCAGCCCCAGCATTTT. Full variable domain (missing parts from reference TRBV2 and TRBJ1-5): EPEVTQTPSHQVTQMGQEVILRCVPISNHLYFYWYRQILGQKVEFLVSFYNNEISEKSEIFDDQFSVERPDGSNFTLKIRSTKLEDSAMYFCASNGQGNQPQHFGDGTRLSIL.

This rearrangement joins TRBV30 to TRBJ2-3; tentative D call: TRBD2 (7 bases). This CDR3 region has 12 residues. Per the germline V gene, CDR1 is GTSNPN and CDR2 is SVGIG (reference sequence). Trimming took off 4 bases at V and 7 bases at J, with 12 bases between the two ends. CDR3 nucleotides: TGTGCCTGGACCAGCGGGACACATACGCAGTATTTT. Amino acids: CAWTSGTHTQYF.